Detailed here is one T cell receptor (beta chain). Measured with immunoSEQ multiplex PCR; TCRdb has only the in-frame clones, and not every one. Of about 89,000 clones listed, roughly 93% are singletons. Germline V gene data show CDR1 as MNHNS and CDR2 as SASEGT. V lost 1 base and J lost 0, with 6 bases in between. The CDR3 extends over 14 amino acids. This sample is drawn from a study of T cell changes during pregnancy in multiple sclerosis. The specimen was peripheral blood, collected in the third trimester of pregnancy. The chain employs TRBV6-1 and TRBJ1-1; D is uncertain. The sequence came from a female donor with multiple sclerosis, enrolled in a pregnancy study. Written as DNA, the CDR3 is TGTGCCAGCAGTGAAGAACAGTTGAACACTGAAGCTTTCTTT. This encodes CASSEEQLNTEAFF.